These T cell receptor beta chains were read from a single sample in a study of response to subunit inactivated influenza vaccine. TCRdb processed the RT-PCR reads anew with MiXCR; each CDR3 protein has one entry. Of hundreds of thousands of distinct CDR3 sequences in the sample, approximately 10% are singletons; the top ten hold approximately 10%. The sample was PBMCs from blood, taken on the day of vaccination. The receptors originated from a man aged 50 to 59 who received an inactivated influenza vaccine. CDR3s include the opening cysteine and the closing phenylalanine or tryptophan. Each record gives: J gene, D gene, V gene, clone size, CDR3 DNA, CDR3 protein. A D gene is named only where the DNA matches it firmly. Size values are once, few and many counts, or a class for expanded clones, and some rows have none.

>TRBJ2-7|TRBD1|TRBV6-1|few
TGTGCCAGCAGTGAAGCTCCCGGGACAGGGACCTACGAGCAGTACTTC
CASSEAPGTGTYEQYF
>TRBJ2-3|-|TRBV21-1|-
TGTGCCAGCAGCAAAGTGCAGAGACTAAGAACAGAGGCCACAGATACGCAGTATTTT
CASSKVQRLRTEATDTQYF
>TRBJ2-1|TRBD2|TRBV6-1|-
TGTGCCAGCAGGGGACTAGCCTCCTACAATGAGCAGTTCTTC
CASRGLASYNEQFF
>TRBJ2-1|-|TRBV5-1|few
TGCGCCAGCAGCCTTAGTCGGGGCGTAAACAATGAGCAGTTCTTC
CASSLSRGVNNEQFF
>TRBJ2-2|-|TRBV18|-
TGTGCCAGCTCAATGCCGGCCGGGGAGCTGTTTTTT
CASSMPAGELFF
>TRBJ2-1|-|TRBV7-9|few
TGTGCCAGCAGCTTCCTAGCGTCCGATGAGCAGTTCTTC
CASSFLASDEQFF
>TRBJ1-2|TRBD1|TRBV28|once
TGTGCCAGCAGGGAACAGGGGGCATCAACTTCTGGCTACACCTTC
CASREQGASTSGYTF
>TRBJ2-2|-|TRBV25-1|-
TGTGCCAGCAGTGGCATTCGTTCCGGGGAGCTGTTTTTT
CASSGIRSGELFF
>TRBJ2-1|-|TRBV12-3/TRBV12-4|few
TGTGCCAGCAGCAACTTTCCGGGACGACACAATGAGCAGTTCTTC
CASSNFPGRHNEQFF
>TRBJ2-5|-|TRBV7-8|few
TGTGCCAGCAACATTAACGCACAAGAGACCCAGTACTTC
CASNINAQETQYF
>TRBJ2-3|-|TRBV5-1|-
TGCGCCAGCAGCCCTTGGGGCCCAAGCACAGATACGCAGTATTTT
CASSPWGPSTDTQYF
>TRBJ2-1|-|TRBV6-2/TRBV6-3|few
TGTGCCAGCAGCCTTGGAACCAACTTTGGGGGGTTCTTC
CASSLGTNFGGFF
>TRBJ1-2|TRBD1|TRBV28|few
TGTGCCAGCAGACCGACAGGGATCAACTATGGCTACACCTTC
CASRPTGINYGYTF
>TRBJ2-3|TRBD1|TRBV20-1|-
TGCAGTGCTACGACAGGGGTGGGGGCATGGAAGGATACGCAGTATTTT
CSATTGVGAWKDTQYF
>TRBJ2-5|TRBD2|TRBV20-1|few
TGCAGTGCTCCCAGGGCCAAGGGGCGGGAGCAAGAGACCCAGTACTTC
CSAPRAKGREQETQYF
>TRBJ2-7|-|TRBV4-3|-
TGCGCCAGCAGCCAGGGGGGGGGACAGACGACCTACGAGCAGTACTTC
CASSQGGGQTTYEQYF
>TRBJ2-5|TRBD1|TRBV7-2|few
TGTGCCAGCAGCTTAGAACTCCAGGGGGCTAGAGAGACCCAGTACTTC
CASSLELQGARETQYF
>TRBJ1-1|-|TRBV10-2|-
TGCGCCAGCAGTGCTGGGGCTGGGAACACTGAAGCTTTCTTT
CASSAGAGNTEAFF
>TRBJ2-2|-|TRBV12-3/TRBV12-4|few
TGTGCCAGCAGCTATCCCTCGGGACGCGTCGACACCGGGGAGCTGTTTTTT
CASSYPSGRVDTGELFF
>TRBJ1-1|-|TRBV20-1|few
TGCAGTGCTAGAGATAGTAAAGGTCTTGGGACTGAAGCTTTCTTT
CSARDSKGLGTEAFF
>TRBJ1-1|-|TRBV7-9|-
TGTGCCAGCAGCTTTCAATTGAACACTGAAGCTTTCTTT
CASSFQLNTEAFF
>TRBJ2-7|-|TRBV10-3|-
TGTGCCATCAGTGTAGGTCGAACCTCCATCTACGAGCAGTACTTC
CAISVGRTSIYEQYF
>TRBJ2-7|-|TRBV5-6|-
TGTGCCAGCAGCTTCCTCACTCGCTCCTACGAGCAGTACTTC
CASSFLTRSYEQYF
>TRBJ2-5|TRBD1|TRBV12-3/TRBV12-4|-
TGTGCCAGCAGCCCGACAGGGGTGGCGGAGACCCAGTACTTC
CASSPTGVAETQYF
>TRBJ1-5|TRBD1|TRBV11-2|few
TGTGCCAGCAGCCCCCAGACAGGGAGGAGCAATCAGCCCCAGCATTTT
CASSPQTGRSNQPQHF
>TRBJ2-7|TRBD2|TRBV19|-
TGTGCCAGTAGGGGGGAAGGGACTAGCGGATCCTACGAGCAGTACTTC
CASRGEGTSGSYEQYF
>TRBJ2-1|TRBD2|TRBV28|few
TGTGCCAGCAGTTTATTTTACTACAGGGTAGCGGGAGTCGTCAATGAGCAGTTCTTC
CASSLFYYRVAGVVNEQFF